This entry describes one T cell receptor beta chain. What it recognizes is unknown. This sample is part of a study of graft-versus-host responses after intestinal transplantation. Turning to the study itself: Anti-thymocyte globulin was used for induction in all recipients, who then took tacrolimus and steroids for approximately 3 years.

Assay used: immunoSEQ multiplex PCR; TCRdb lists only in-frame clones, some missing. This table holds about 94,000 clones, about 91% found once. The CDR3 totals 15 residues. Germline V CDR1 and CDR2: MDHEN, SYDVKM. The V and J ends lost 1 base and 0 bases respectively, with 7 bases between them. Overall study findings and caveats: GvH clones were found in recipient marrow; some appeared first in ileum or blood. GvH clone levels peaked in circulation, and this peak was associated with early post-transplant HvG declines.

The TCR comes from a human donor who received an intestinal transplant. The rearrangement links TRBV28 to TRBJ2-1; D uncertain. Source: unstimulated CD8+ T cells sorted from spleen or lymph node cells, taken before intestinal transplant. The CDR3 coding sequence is TGTGCCAGCAGTTTATTAGTAAGCTCCTACAATGAGCAGTTCTTC. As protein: CASSLLVSSYNEQFF.